These 20 T cell receptor beta chains originate from one sample sequenced in a study of response to subunit inactivated influenza vaccine (dated by TCRdb to about 2018). The library relied on RT-PCR. Data came from an Illumina HiSeq 2500. In TCRdb, the public reads were trimmed at Q25 with fastp and aligned with MiXCR, with productive beta chains retained. Merged by CDR3 protein, the rows form single entries marked with the most common genes and DNA. The sample profile shows around 490,000 distinct CDR3 sequences; about 7.6% of them were found once. The leading ten clones occupy 13% of the sample. This material consisted of PBMCs from blood, taken about 24 months after vaccination. The receptor source for this set is a man in his fifties or sixties who received an inactivated influenza vaccine. Donor details come from another sample of the same person, matched by shared clones.

The gene calls are TRBV6-2 or TRBV6-3 and TRBJ2-3; D gene ambiguous. Germline-derived CDR1 and CDR2 are MNHEY and SVGEGT. Trimming removed 0 bases at V and 3 bases at J, with 13 bases between. The CDR3 covers 16 residues. This chain's CDR3 is CASSYSVARRTDTQYF. The CDR3 DNA sequence: TGTGCCAGCAGTTACTCGGTCGCCCGAAGGACAGATACGCAGTATTTT.

In this sample, this clonotype turned up a few times. CDR3 sequence (DNA): TGTGCCAGCAGTTTACGAGAAGGAAGGATTAAATATACACCCGGCAACACTGAAGCTTTCTTT. As protein: CASSLREGRIKYTPGNTEAFF. The J gene is TRBJ1-1, the V gene TRBV28; D is ambiguous. Germline CDR1 reads MDHEN; CDR2 reads SYDVKM. V was shortened by 2 bases and J by 2 bases, with 30 bases between the two germline ends. This CDR3 has 21 residues.

V and J are TRBV12-3 or TRBV12-4 and TRBJ1-4, with a possible D match to TRBD1 (5 bases). V was cut by 6 bases and J by 7 bases, with 18 bases left in between. There are 15 residues in the CDR3. CDR3 bases: TGTGCCAGCAGCCCCTCGGGGGTAAGGAGTGAAAAACTGTTTTTT. It codes for CASSPSGVRSEKLFF.

This clonotype has at least ten counts. The chain employs TRBV10-3 and TRBJ1-1; a possible D gene is TRBD1 (6 bases). Germline CDR1 reads ENHRY; CDR2 reads SYGVKD. This CDR3 region has 13 residues. Deletions cut 9 bases from V and 1 base from J, with 12 bases between. Here the CDR3 reads CAMSPTGNTEAFF. The CDR3 bases are TGTGCCATGTCCCCGACAGGGAACACTGAAGCTTTCTTT.

This clonotype was picked up a small number of times. The chain is built from TRBV7-8 and TRBJ2-5; D is perhaps TRBD2 (5 bases). Trimming left V 5 bases short and J 3 bases short, with 19 bases between. CDR3 length equals 16 residues. Germline V gene sequence: CDR1 SGHVS, CDR2 FQNEAQ. Here the CDR3 DNA reads TGTGCCAGCAGCCCATTCGGGTTAGACGGGAAAGAGACCCAGTACTTC. Translated, it gives CASSPFGLDGKETQYF.

The chain is built from TRBV18 and TRBJ2-7; 9 nucleotides match TRBD1. J gave up 5 bases and V 5 bases, and 7 bases lay outside the gene matches. This CDR3 is 14 amino acids long. Germline CDR1 is KGHSH and CDR2 is LQKENI. CDR3 amino acids: CASSKGQGINEQYF. In DNA form, the CDR3 reads TGTGCCAGCTCAAAGGGACAGGGAATCAACGAGCAGTACTTC. Combining the CDR3 with reference TRBV18 and TRBJ2-7 gives the whole variable domain NAGVMQNPRHLVRRRGQEARLRCSPMKGHSHVYWYRQLPEEGLKFMVYLQKENIIDESGMPKERFSAEFPKEGPSILRIQQVVRGDSAAYFCASSKGQGINEQYFGPGTRLTVT.

The chain joins TRBV10-2 to TRBJ1-1; no definite D call. The CDR3 sequence is 12 residues long. Germline V gives CDR1 WSHSY, CDR2 SAAADI. Trimming took 6 bases from V and 6 from J, leaving 11 bases between them. CDR3 amino acids: CASRRADSEAFF. DNA for the CDR3: TGCGCCAGCAGAAGGGCCGATTCTGAAGCTTTCTTT.

This clonotype was observed at least ten times. The rearrangement links TRBV5-1 to TRBJ1-6; maybe TRBD1 (5 bases). Between the trimmed V and J ends, which lost 4 bases and 6 bases, there was a span of 23 bases. The germline CDR1 and CDR2 sequences are SGHRS and YFSETQ. The CDR3 loop spans 18 amino acids. The CDR3 region has the DNA TGCGCCAGCAGCCAAGAAGGGACGGCGGGGAGATTTAATTCACCCCTCCACTTT. This sequence encodes CASSQEGTAGRFNSPLHF.

This rearrangement joins TRBV20-1 to TRBJ2-5, with 7 bases matching TRBD2. The CDR3 has 14 residues. Trimming cost V 5 bases and J 2 bases; bases outside gene matches: 8. Germline V lookup: CDR1 DFQATT, CDR2 SNEGSKA (reference sequence). This CDR3 is CSASDGGFQETQYF. The CDR3 DNA is TGCAGTGCTTCGGACGGGGGGTTTCAAGAGACCCAGTACTTC.

There are many counts of this clonotype. The chain carries TRBV7-2 and TRBJ2-7; TRBD1 might be the D (6 bases). Between the trimmed V and J ends, which lost 5 bases and 0 bases, there was a span of 17 bases. The CDR3 is made up of 16 amino acids. Per germline, CDR1 SGHTA and CDR2 FQGNSA. CDR3 sequence: CASSLQGRRSSYEQYF. The CDR3 DNA reads as TGTGCCAGCAGCCTACAGGGACGTAGGAGCTCCTACGAGCAGTACTTC.

This clonotype was detected a few times. The chain joins TRBV24-1 to TRBJ2-2, with D maybe TRBD1 (6 bases). CDR1 KGHDR and CDR2 SFDVKD come from the germline V gene. This CDR3 has 14 residues. Between the trimmed V and J ends, which lost 7 bases and 3 bases, there was a span of 11 bases. For the CDR3, the DNA is TGTGCCACCAGCCAAGACAGGCACACCGGGGAGCTGTTTTTT. This translates into CATSQDRHTGELFF.

This clonotype was seen a few times. This clone may be a read error of a much larger clone one base away. This rearrangement joins TRBV6-6 to TRBJ1-1; D remains ambiguous. The CDR3 has 13 residues. V was cut by 2 bases and J by 1 base, with 5 bases left in between. The germline V gene encodes CDR1 MNHNY and CDR2 SVGAGI (reference sequence). The CDR3 sequence is CASSYRSNTEAFF. As DNA, the CDR3 is TGTGCCAGCAGTTACCGATCGAACACTGAAGCTTTCTTT.

The chain is built from TRBV12-3 or TRBV12-4 and TRBJ1-5; 7 nucleotides match TRBD1. Unmatched junction bases numbered 4, after V lost 6 bases and J lost 5 bases. The CDR3 runs to 13 residues. CDR3 nucleotide sequence: TGTGCCAGCAGAGACAGGGTGGATCAGCCCCAGCATTTT. Translating it yields CASRDRVDQPQHF.

At least ten counts were recorded for this clonotype. The J gene is TRBJ2-3, the V gene TRBV4-2, with TRBD1 matching over 9 bases. Trimming removed 1 base from V and 1 base from J; junction bases left unmatched: 0. The germline gives CDR1 LGHNA, CDR2 YNFKEQ. The CDR3 has 15 amino acids. The CDR3 DNA reads TGTGCCAGCAGCCAAGGGGACAGGGGCACAGATACGCAGTATTTT. Its translation: CASSQGDRGTDTQYF.

The V and J genes are TRBV20-1 and TRBJ2-7; either TRBD1 or TRBD2 may supply D (5 bases each). This CDR3 has 13 residues. Trimming removed 5 bases from V and 2 bases from J, with 13 bases in between. Germline CDR1 and CDR2: DFQATT and SNEGSKA (reference sequence). CDR3 sequence reads: CSASGRGAYEQYF. The CDR3 DNA sequence: TGCAGTGCTTCGGGTCGAGGGGCCTACGAGCAGTACTTC.

V and J are TRBV10-3 and TRBJ1-5; tentative D call: TRBD1 (6 bases). The CDR3 covers 14 residues. CDR1 is ENHRY and CDR2 is SYGVKD in the germline V gene. V dropped 0 bases and J dropped 4 bases, with 7 bases sitting between them. This CDR3 is CAISESQGNQPQHF. Here the CDR3 DNA reads TGTGCCATCAGTGAGTCGCAGGGGAATCAGCCCCAGCATTTT.

Only a few counts were recorded for this clonotype. This chain joins TRBV20-1 and TRBJ2-1, with a weak D call TRBD2 (6 bases). From germline, CDR1 is DFQATT and CDR2 SNEGSKA (reference sequence). CDR3 length: 17 amino acids. V was cut by 1 base and J by 0 bases, with 16 bases left in between. CDR3: CSARGLRDSSSYNEQFF. The CDR3 coding sequence is TGCAGTGCTAGAGGGTTACGGGACTCGAGCTCCTACAATGAGCAGTTCTTC.

This clonotype was seen a handful of times. The chain joins TRBV18 to TRBJ1-5; D gene ambiguous. The germline gives CDR1 KGHSH, CDR2 LQKENI. This CDR3 contains 12 residues. Trimming shortened V by 3 bases and J by 6 bases, and 6 bases separated the two germline ends. CDR3 nucleotides: TGTGCCAGCTCACCTCGGGGTCAGCCCCAGCATTTT. Its translation is CASSPRGQPQHF. Combining the CDR3 with reference TRBV18 and TRBJ1-5 gives the whole variable domain NAGVMQNPRHLVRRRGQEARLRCSPMKGHSHVYWYRQLPEEGLKFMVYLQKENIIDESGMPKERFSAEFPKEGPSILRIQQVVRGDSAAYFCASSPRGQPQHFGDGTRLSIL.

The rearrangement uses TRBV7-9 and TRBJ2-1, with D perhaps matching TRBD1 or TRBD2 (5 bases each). Trimming shortened V by 7 bases and J by 9 bases, and 16 bases separated the two germline ends. Looked up from germline, CDR1 is SEHNR and CDR2 is FQNEAQ (reference sequence). The CDR3 has 13 amino acids. For the CDR3, the DNA is TGTGCCAGCACCGCTACGAGGGGTGGTGAGCAGTTCTTC. This encodes CASTATRGGEQFF. The full variable domain, completed using reference TRBV7-9 and TRBJ2-1, is DTGVSQNPRHKITKRGQNVTFRCDPISEHNRLYWYRQTLGQGPEFLTYFQNEAQLEKSRLLSDRFSAERPKGSFSTLEIQRTEQGDSAMYLCASTATRGGEQFFGPGTRLTVL.

This clonotype was detected only a few times. The J gene is TRBJ2-1, the V gene TRBV6-1, with TRBD2 matching 13 bases. Germline V lookup: CDR1 MNHNS, CDR2 SASEGT. This CDR3 has 16 residues. Unmatched junction bases numbered 9, after V lost 7 bases and J lost 6 bases. As DNA, the CDR3 is TGTGCCAGCATTGGACTAGCGGGAGACGGAGGCAATGAGCAGTTCTTC. Translated, it gives CASIGLAGDGGNEQFF.